This T cell receptor beta chain comes out of a study of cytomegalovirus exposure and HLA in healthy donors. This CDR3 region has 13 residues. Germline V CDR1 and CDR2: MGHRA, YSYEKL. Trimming cost V 6 bases and J 7 bases, with 13 bases left between them. Points from the study as a whole: Associated with cytomegalovirus, according to the listing, were some 180 TCR beta chains. It was assumed in the presence/absence analyses that sequencing depth was roughly uniform across donors. A missense variant in DCLRE1C was later tied to TCR beta V- and J-gene trimming.

Points on this clone: Its antigen is still unknown.

The primer mix had 60 Vbeta and 13 Jbeta primers. Produced via immunoSEQ multiplex PCR; TCRdb's table is partial and in-frame only. The sample yields about 82,000 clones, roughly 72% seen once. This receptor was taken from a woman aged 45-59 years in good health and CMV-seropositive. V is TRBV4-1 and J is TRBJ1-5, with D unclear. Sequencing used PBMCs. CDR3 residues: CASSRFRGQPQHF. CDR3 DNA sequence: TGCGCCAGCAGTCGTTTTCGGGGACAGCCCCAGCATTTT.